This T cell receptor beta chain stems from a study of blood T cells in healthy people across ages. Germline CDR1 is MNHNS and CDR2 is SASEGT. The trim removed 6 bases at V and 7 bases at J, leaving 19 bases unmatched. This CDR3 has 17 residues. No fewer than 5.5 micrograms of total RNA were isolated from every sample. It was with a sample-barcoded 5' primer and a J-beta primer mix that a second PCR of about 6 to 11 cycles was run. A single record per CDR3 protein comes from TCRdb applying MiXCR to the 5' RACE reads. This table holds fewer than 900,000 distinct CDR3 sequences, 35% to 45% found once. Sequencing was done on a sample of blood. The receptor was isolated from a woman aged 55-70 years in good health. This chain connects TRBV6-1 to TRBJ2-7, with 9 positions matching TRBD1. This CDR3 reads CASSPGGWDRVTNEQYF. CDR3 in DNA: TGTGCCAGCAGCCCCGGAGGCTGGGACAGGGTTACCAATGAGCAGTACTTC.